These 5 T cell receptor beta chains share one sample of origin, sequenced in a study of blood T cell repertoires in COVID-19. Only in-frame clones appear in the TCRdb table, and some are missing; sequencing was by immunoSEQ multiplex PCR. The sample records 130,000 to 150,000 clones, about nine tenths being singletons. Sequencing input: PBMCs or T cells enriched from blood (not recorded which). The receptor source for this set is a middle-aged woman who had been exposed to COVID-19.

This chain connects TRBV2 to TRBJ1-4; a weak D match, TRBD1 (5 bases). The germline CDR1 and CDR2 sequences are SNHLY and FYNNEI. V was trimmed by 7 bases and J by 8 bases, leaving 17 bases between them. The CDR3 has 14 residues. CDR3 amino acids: CASNSQGASEKLFF. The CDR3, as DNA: TGTGCCAGCAACTCCCAGGGTGCCTCCGAAAAACTGTTTTTT.

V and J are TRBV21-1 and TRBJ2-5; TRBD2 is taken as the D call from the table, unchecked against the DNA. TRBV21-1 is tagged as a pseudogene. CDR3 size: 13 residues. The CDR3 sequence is CANLWRVAETQYF. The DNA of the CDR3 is TGTGCCAACCTCTGGAGGGTTGCAGAGACCCAGTACTTC.

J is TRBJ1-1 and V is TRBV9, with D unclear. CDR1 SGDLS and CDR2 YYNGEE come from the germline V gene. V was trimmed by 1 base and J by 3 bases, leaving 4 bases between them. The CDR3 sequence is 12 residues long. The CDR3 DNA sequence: TGTGCCAGCAGCGTATCCGACACTGAAGCTTTCTTT. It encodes CASSVSDTEAFF.

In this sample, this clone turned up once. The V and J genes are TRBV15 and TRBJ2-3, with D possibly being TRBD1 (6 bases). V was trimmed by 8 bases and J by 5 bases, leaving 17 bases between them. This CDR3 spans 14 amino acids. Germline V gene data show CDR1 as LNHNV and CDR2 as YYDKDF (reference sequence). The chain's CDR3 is CATLQTGGRDTQYF. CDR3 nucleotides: TGTGCCACCTTGCAGACAGGTGGCAGAGATACGCAGTATTTT.

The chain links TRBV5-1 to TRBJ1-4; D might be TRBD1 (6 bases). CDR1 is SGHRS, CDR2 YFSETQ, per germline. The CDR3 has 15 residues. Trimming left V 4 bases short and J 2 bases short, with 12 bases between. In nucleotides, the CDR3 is TGCGCCAGCAGCGGGCAGGGGAACACTAATGAAAAACTGTTTTTT. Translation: CASSGQGNTNEKLFF.